These T cell receptor beta chains were read from a single sample in a study of CD8+CD57+ T cells in acquired aplastic anemia. From the reads, TCRdb called clonotypes with MiXCR, one entry per CDR3 protein. This sample has 95,000 to 150,000 distinct CDR3 sequences; almost 40% occur once, and the top ten carry about 2.6%. The material sequenced was sorted CD4+, CD8+, or CD8+CD57+ T cells (not recorded which) from PBMCs. The receptors derive from a human donor with aplastic anemia. CDR3s include the opening cysteine and the closing phenylalanine or tryptophan. The order of the fields is CDR3 length, V gene, CDR3 protein.

14 TRBV25-1 CASNGGPGGEKLFF
14 TRBV10-1 CASQRGDITDTQYF
14 TRBV24-1 CASSSQGTGREQYF
12 TRBV9 CASSRAPDTQYF
15 TRBV10-3 CAISTGLAAVDTQYF
15 TRBV27 CASRNSGGLYNEQFF
15 TRBV9 CASSVGGQPLAEAFF
13 TRBV19 CASSIRGTGELFF
14 TRBV28 CASSTHRGLWGYTF
12 TRBV7-9 CASSLPVGEQYF
15 TRBV12-3/TRBV12-4 CASSLNPGGRETQYF
13 TRBV28 CASSSGQGGEQYF
14 TRBV10-3 CAIEGQGSNYGYTF
15 TRBV28 CASTIQSSGANVLTF
13 TRBV10-2 CASSESRRSEAFF
14 TRBV6-1 CASSVDRVGYEQYF
12 TRBV29-1 CGALMNTGELFF
14 TRBV7-2 CASSLAPHGGEQYF
15 TRBV6-6 CASSYASSGNSPLHF
11 TRBV7-6 CASSLTDTQYF
11 TRBV7-9 CASSFQYEQYF
16 TRBV5-6 CASSLGDRGRDYGYTF
13 TRBV20-1 CSAYVAVQETQYF
16 TRBV7-2 CASSLPTSGGGETQYF
14 TRBV2 CASKEGAAYNEQFF
12 TRBV29-1 CSVGGGDYGYTF
14 TRBV7-9 CASSPQGGKFEAFF
14 TRBV7-2 CASSLVADRVRYTF
15 TRBV12-3/TRBV12-4 CASTARSVGAGGYTF
17 TRBV9 CASSAHRVGGTLLEQFF
16 TRBV25-1 CASSENYGTANEKLFF
14 TRBV11-1 CASSLESVYNEQFF
14 TRBV7-2 CASSLTRQQETQYF
16 TRBV11-2 CASSQKGTGIGMEQYF
14 TRBV18 CASSPLSGAEKLFF
14 TRBV18 CASSPRDRASEQFF
13 TRBV5-1 CASSGREDSPLHF
13 TRBV6-2/TRBV6-3 CASGYRARNEQYF
15 TRBV24-1 CATSVGQGRVQPQHF
14 TRBV6-1 CASSNPEGDEKLFF
12 TRBV6-1 CASTRYTGELFF
16 TRBV6-1 CASSRQTTLSGNTIYF
15 TRBV5-5 CASSFGRQGLEKLFF
14 TRBV24-1 CATYNTTVSYEQYF
18 TRBV3-1 CASSHGRSFISGANVLTF
14 TRBV7-9 CASSLEAVNYGYTF
13 TRBV10-3 CAIKAGESYEQYF
13 TRBV7-6 CASSSGTGNGYTF
14 TRBV20-1 CSTNKRGSTDTQYF
16 TRBV18 CASSLRDTIMGTEAFF
16 TRBV10-3 CAISESSGVPNTEAFF
12 TRBV29-1 CSAQWGGRGYTF
12 TRBV7-2 CASSNPGTGYTF
14 TRBV10-1 CASSRGGAADIQYF
13 TRBV3-1 CASSQDSSYEQYF
16 TRBV18 CASSPLGLANTDTQYF
15 TRBV9 CASSPTGTSNQPQHF
14 TRBV10-3 CAIRATGGNEKLFF
15 TRBV7-9 CASSLGTGKNTEAFF